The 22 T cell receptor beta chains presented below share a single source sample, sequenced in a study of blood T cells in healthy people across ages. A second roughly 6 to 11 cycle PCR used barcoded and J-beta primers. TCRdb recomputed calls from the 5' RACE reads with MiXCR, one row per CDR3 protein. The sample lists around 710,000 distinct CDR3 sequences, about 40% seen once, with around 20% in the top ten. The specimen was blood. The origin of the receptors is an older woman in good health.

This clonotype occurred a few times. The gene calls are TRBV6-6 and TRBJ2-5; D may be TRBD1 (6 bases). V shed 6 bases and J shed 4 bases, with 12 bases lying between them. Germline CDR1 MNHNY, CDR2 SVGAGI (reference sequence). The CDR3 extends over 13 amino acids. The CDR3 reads CASRTGLGETQYF. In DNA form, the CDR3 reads TGTGCCAGCAGAACAGGGTTGGGAGAGACCCAGTACTTC.

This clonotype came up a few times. CDR3 residues: CASSQDQGRGLGYTF. The CDR3 nucleotides read TGCGCCAGCAGCCAAGATCAGGGCAGGGGGCTCGGCTACACCTTC. The genes are TRBV4-3 and TRBJ1-2; 8 positions match TRBD1. This CDR3 is built from 15 residues. Germline-derived CDR1 and CDR2 are LGHNA and YSLEER. After removal of 0 bases from V and 8 bases from J, the junction contained 8 bases not matched to a gene.

The CDR3 nucleotides read TGTGCCAGCAGTTACTCGGGGGGAGAGGGAGAGACCCAGTACTTC. It specifies CASSYSGGEGETQYF. The rearrangement links TRBV6-5 to TRBJ2-5; maybe TRBD2 (6 bases). CDR3 length: 15 amino acids. V lost 0 bases, J lost 4 bases, and 12 bases lay in between. Per the germline V gene, CDR1 is MNHEY and CDR2 is SVGAGI.

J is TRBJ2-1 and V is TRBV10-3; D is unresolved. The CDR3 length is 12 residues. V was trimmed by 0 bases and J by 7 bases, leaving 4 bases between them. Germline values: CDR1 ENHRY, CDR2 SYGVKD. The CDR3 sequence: CAISESWNEQFF. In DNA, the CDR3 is TGTGCCATCAGTGAGTCGTGGAATGAGCAGTTCTTC.

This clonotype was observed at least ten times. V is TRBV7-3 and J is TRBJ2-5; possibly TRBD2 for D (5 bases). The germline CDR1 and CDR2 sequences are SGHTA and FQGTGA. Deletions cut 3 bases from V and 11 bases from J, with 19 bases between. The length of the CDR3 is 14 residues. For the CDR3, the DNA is TGTGCCAGCAGCTTGGATAGGTGGTCTGGGGAGCAGTACTTC. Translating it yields CASSLDRWSGEQYF. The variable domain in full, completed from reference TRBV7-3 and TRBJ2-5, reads GAGVSQTPSNKVTEKGKYVELRCDPISGHTALYWYRQSLGQGPEFLIYFQGTGAADDSGLPNDRFFAVRPEGSVSTLKIQRTERGDSAVYLCASSLDRWSGEQYFGPGTRLLVL.

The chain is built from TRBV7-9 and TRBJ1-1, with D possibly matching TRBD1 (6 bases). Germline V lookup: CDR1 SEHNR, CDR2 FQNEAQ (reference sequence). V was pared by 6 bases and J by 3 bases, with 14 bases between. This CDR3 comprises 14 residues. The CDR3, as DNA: TGTGCCAGCAGTCCGACAGGTCTGTACACTGAAGCTTTCTTT. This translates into CASSPTGLYTEAFF. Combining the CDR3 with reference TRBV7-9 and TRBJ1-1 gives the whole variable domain DTGVSQNPRHKITKRGQNVTFRCDPISEHNRLYWYRQTLGQGPEFLTYFQNEAQLEKSRLLSDRFSAERPKGSFSTLEIQRTEQGDSAMYLCASSPTGLYTEAFFGQGTRLTVV.

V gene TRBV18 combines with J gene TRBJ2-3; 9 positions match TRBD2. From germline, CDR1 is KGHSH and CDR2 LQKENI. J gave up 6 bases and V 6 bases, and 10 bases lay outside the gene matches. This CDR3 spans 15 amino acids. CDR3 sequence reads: CASSPQSGRSDTQYF. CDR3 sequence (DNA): TGTGCCAGCTCCCCCCAGAGCGGGAGGTCCGATACGCAGTATTTT. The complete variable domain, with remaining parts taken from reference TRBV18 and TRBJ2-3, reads NAGVMQNPRHLVRRRGQEARLRCSPMKGHSHVYWYRQLPEEGLKFMVYLQKENIIDESGMPKERFSAEFPKEGPSILRIQQVVRGDSAAYFCASSPQSGRSDTQYFGPGTRLTVL.

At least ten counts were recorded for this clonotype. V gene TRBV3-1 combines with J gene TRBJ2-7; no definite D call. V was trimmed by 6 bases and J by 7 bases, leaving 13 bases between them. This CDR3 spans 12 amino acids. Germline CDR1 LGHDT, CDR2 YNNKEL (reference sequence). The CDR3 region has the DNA TGTGCCAGCAGTTTCCAGTCCCGGGAGCAGTACTTC. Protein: CASSFQSREQYF.

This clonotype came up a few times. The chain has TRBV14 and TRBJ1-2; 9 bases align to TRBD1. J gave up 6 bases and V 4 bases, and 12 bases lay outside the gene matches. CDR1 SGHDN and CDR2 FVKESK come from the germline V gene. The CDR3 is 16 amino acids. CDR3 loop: CASSPVPGQGFNGYTF. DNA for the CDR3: TGTGCCAGCAGCCCAGTCCCGGGACAGGGATTTAATGGCTACACCTTC.

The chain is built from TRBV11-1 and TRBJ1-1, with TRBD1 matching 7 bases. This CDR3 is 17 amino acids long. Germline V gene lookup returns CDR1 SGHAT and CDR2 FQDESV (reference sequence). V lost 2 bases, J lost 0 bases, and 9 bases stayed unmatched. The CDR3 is CASSLTGTAYLNTEAFF. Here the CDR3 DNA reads TGTGCCAGCAGCTTAACCGGGACAGCCTACTTGAACACTGAAGCTTTCTTT.

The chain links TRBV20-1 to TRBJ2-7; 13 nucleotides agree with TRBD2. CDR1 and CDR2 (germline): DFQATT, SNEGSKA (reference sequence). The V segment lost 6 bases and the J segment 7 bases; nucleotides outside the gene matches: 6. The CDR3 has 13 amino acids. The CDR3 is CSAGTSGIGEQYF. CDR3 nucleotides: TGCAGTGCCGGGACTAGCGGGATAGGGGAGCAGTACTTC.

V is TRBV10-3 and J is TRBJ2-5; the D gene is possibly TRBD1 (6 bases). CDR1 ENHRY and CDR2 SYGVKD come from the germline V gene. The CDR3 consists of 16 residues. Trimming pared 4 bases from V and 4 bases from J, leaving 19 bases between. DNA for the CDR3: TGTGCCATCAGTGGTCAGGGGAGCGGTATAGGAGAGACCCAGTACTTC. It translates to CAISGQGSGIGETQYF.

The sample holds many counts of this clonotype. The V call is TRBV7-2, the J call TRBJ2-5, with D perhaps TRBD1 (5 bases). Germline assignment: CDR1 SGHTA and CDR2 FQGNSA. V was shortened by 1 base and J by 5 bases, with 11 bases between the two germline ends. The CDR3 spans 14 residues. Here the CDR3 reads CASSLGRAGETQYF. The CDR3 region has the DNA TGTGCCAGCAGCTTAGGAAGGGCAGGGGAGACCCAGTACTTC.

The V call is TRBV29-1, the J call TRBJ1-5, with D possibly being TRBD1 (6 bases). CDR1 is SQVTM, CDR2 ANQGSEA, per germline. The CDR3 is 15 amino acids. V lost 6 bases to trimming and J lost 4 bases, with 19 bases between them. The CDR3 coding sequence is TGCAGCGTGAGGCCCGGGGGGGGCCGTAATCAGCCCCAGCATTTT. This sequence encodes CSVRPGGGRNQPQHF.

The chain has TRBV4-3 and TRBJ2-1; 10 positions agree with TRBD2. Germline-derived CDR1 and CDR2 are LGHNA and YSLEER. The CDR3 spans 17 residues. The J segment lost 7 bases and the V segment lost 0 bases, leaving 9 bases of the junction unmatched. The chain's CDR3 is CASSQDEAILAGNEQFF. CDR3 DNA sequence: TGCGCCAGCAGCCAAGATGAAGCCATACTAGCGGGGAATGAGCAGTTCTTC.

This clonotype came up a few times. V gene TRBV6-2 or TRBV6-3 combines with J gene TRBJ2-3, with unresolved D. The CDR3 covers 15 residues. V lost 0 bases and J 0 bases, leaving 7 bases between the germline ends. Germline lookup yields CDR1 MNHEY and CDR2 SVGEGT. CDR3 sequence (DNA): TGTGCCAGCAGTTACTCGGAGTCCAGCACAGATACGCAGTATTTT. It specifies CASSYSESSTDTQYF.

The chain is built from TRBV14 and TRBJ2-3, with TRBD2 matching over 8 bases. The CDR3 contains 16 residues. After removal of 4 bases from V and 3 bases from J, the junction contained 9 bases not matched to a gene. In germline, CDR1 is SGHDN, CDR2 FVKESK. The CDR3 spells CASSPLLGGGTDTQYF. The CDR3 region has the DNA TGTGCCAGCAGCCCGCTCCTGGGCGGGGGGACAGATACGCAGTATTTT.

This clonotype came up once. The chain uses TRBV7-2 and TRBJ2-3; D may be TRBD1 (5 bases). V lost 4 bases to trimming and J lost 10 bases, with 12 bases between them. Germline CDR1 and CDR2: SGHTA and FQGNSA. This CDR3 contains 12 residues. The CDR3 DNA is TGTGCCAGCAGCTATCCCACAGGCCCGCAGTATTTT. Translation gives CASSYPTGPQYF.

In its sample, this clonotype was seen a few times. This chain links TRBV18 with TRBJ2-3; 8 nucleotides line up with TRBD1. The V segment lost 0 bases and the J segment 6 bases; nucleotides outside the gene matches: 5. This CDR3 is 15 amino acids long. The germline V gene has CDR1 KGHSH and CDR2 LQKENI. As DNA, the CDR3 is TGTGCCAGCTCACCACCAGGACAGGGTGGGGATACGCAGTATTTT. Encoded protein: CASSPPGQGGDTQYF.

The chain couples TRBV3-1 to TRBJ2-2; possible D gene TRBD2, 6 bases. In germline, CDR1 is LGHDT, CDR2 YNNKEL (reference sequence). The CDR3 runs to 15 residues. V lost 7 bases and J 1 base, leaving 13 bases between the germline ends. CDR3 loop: CASNGGGRNTGELFF. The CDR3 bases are TGTGCCAGCAACGGTGGGGGGAGGAACACCGGGGAGCTGTTTTTT.

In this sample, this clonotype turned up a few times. CDR3 region: CASSVRDRDGYTF. CDR3 DNA: TGTGCCAGCAGCGTTAGAGACAGGGATGGCTACACCTTC. The chain employs TRBV7-2 and TRBJ1-2; 7 nucleotides agree with TRBD1. The CDR3 is made up of 13 amino acids. J was trimmed by 6 bases and V by 5 bases; bases with no gene match: 6. The germline CDR1 and CDR2 sequences are SGHTA and FQGNSA.

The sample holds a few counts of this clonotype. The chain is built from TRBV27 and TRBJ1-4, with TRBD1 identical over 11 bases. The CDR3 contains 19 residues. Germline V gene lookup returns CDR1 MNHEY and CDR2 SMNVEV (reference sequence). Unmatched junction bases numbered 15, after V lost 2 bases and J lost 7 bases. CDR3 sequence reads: CASSLRGPGQGDTSEKLFF. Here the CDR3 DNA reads TGTGCCAGCAGTTTAAGGGGACCGGGACAGGGGGATACGAGTGAAAAACTGTTTTTT.